These 13 T cell receptor beta chains were sequenced from one sample in a study of PD-1 blockade in classical Hodgkin lymphoma (dated by TCRdb to between 2020 and 2021). Library prep was done by the immunoSEQ multiplex PCR assay. TCRdb stores this immuneACCESS table with in-frame sequences only. Part of the clones is absent; in the studies checked, under half of the shortfall reflects unresolved V genes, and no reason is known for the rest. The sample data list around 5,000 clones, and 63% of these were observed just once. The ten largest clonotypes hold under 70% of the sample. What this sample's time point label stands for: cycle 1 day 1 (C1D1), immediately before nivolumab initiation. Relapse after autologous stem cell transplantation had occurred in all trial patients, and cohorts A, B and C were distinguished by prior brentuximab vedotin exposure. Sequenced material: peripheral blood mononuclear cells (PBMCs), taken at baseline. Source of these receptors: a human donor with classical Hodgkin lymphoma.

Relative to its sample, this clone is medium-sized (0.01 to 0.1%). The CDR3 region has the DNA TGTGCCAGTGAAAACAGGGGTTTAGGTCAGCCCCAGCATTTT. Translating gives CASENRGLGQPQHF. This chain connects TRBV19 to TRBJ1-5; 7 nucleotides match TRBD1. There are 14 residues in the CDR3. After removal of 8 bases from V and 6 bases from J, the junction contained 10 bases not matched to a gene. Looked up from germline, CDR1 is LNHDA and CDR2 is SQIVND (reference sequence).

The chain joins TRBV4-2 to TRBJ2-7; possibly TRBD1 for D (5 bases). Between the trimmed V and J ends, which lost 1 base and 3 bases, there was a span of 10 bases. The CDR3 contains 14 residues. Per the germline V gene, CDR1 is LGHNA and CDR2 is YNFKEQ. This chain's CDR3 is CASSQGIGDYEQYF. CDR3 nucleotides: TGTGCCAGCAGCCAAGGCATAGGGGACTACGAGCAGTACTTC.

The chain links TRBV7-9 to TRBJ2-2, with 8 bases matching TRBD2. V lost 5 bases, J lost 2 bases, and 7 bases stayed unmatched. The CDR3 is 16 residues long. Germline V CDR1 and CDR2: SEHNR, FQNEAQ (reference sequence). The CDR3 here is CASSQQAGVNTGELFF. For the CDR3, the DNA is TGTGCCAGCAGCCAACAAGCGGGAGTTAACACCGGGGAGCTGTTTTTT.

V usage is TRBV6-5 and J usage is TRBJ1-4, with 9 nucleotides matching TRBD1. CDR3 length: 15 amino acids. CDR1 and CDR2 from the germline V gene are MNHEY and SVGAGI. V lost 0 bases to trimming and J lost 8 bases; unmatched junction nucleotides: 4. Here the CDR3 DNA reads TGTGCCAGCAGTTACTCGTGGGACAGGGTGGAAAAACTGTTTTTT. Amino acid sequence: CASSYSWDRVEKLFF.

The chain uses TRBV7-6 and TRBJ2-7; TRBD1 aligns across 9 bases. The germline gives CDR1 SGHVS, CDR2 FNYEAQ. The CDR3 is 15 amino acids. V trimming: 5 bases; J trimming: 0 bases; junction bases outside the gene matches: 5. CDR3 nucleotides: TGTGCCAGCAGCCCGACAGGGGGGAGCTCCTACGAGCAGTACTTC. It yields the protein CASSPTGGSSYEQYF.

This chain connects TRBV7-2 to TRBJ2-1, with D perhaps assigned TRBD1 or TRBD2 (7 bases each). Trimming stripped 5 bases from V and 2 bases from J, with 13 bases between. Looked up from germline, CDR1 is SGHTA and CDR2 is FQGNSA. This CDR3 is built from 15 residues. CDR3 in amino acids: CASSPGGQPYNEQFF. The CDR3 nucleotides are TGTGCCAGCAGCCCGGGGGGACAGCCCTACAATGAGCAGTTCTTC.

The rearrangement links TRBV2 to TRBJ2-1; weak D call: TRBD2 (6 bases). V gave up 0 bases and J gave up 9 bases, with 9 bases separating them. The CDR3 contains 13 residues. Germline V gene lookup returns CDR1 SNHLY and CDR2 FYNNEI. Here the CDR3 reads CASSEALATEQFF. CDR3 DNA sequence: TGTGCCAGCAGTGAAGCTCTAGCGACTGAGCAGTTCTTC.

The V and J genes are TRBV28 and TRBJ2-7; 9 nucleotides agree with TRBD2. Trimming cost V 10 bases and J 3 bases; bases outside gene matches: 10. The CDR3 totals 14 residues. Germline V lookup: CDR1 MDHEN, CDR2 SYDVKM. The CDR3 reads CAIWSGTSRYEQYF. The CDR3 nucleotides read TGTGCCATTTGGTCCGGGACTAGCCGCTACGAGCAGTACTTC.

This clone rates as medium-sized. This chain links TRBV29-1 with TRBJ2-3; 11 nucleotides agree with TRBD2. The CDR3 spans 14 residues. The trim removed 4 bases at V and 5 bases at J, leaving 5 bases unmatched. CDR1 and CDR2 from the germline V gene are SQVTM and ANQGSEA. In nucleotides, the CDR3 is TGCAGCGTTGGGCTAGCGGGGGGACGAGATACGCAGTATTTT. Translation gives CSVGLAGGRDTQYF.

The rearrangement uses TRBV9 and TRBJ2-1; perhaps TRBD1 as D (5 bases). Trimming shortened V by 0 bases and J by 5 bases, and 9 bases separated the two germline ends. Germline CDR1 and CDR2: SGDLS and YYNGEE. There are 14 residues in the CDR3. CDR3 sequence reads: CASSVGYRNNEQFF. The CDR3 region has the DNA TGTGCCAGCAGCGTAGGTTACAGGAACAATGAGCAGTTCTTC.

There are a few counts of this clone. V is TRBV5-1 and J is TRBJ2-7; the match to TRBD1 covers 8 bases. Germline V gene sequence: CDR1 SGHRS, CDR2 YFSETQ. The CDR3 length is 16 residues. The V segment lost 0 bases and the J segment 2 bases; nucleotides outside the gene matches: 7. The CDR3 DNA sequence: TGCGCCAGCAGCTTGGCCGGACAGGGACCTACCTACGAGCAGTACTTC. This translates into CASSLAGQGPTYEQYF.

As concerns this clone: The sample carries other DNA sequences with the same CDR3. The chain links TRBV6-1 to TRBJ2-1; weak D call: TRBD1 (5 bases). The CDR3 length is 16 residues. Germline loops: CDR1 MNHNS, CDR2 SASEGT. V lost 2 bases to trimming and J lost 0 bases, with 11 bases between them. The CDR3 loop is CASSEPQGSSYNEQFF. CDR3 sequence (DNA): TGTGCCAGCAGTGAACCGCAGGGAAGCTCCTACAATGAGCAGTTCTTC.

The rearrangement links TRBV27 to TRBJ1-2; no firm D call. The CDR3 has 10 amino acids. Deletions cut 2 bases from V and 8 bases from J, with 3 bases between. Germline assignment: CDR1 MNHEY and CDR2 SMNVEV (reference sequence). CDR3 in amino acids: CASSLGGYTF. The CDR3 DNA is TGTGCCAGCAGTTTAGGGGGCTACACCTTC.